This paragraph covers one T cell receptor (beta chain) sequence. This clone was seen a single time. Its cognate antigen has yet to be identified. No qualities accompany the bases; no much larger clone lies one base away. Libraries came from the immunoSEQ multiplex PCR assay. The source study handled its data this way. Clones were defined as neoantigen-specific by significant expansion to the relevant peptide and no significant expansion to any other tested peptide. The immuneACCESS repertoire file appears here via TCRdb, limited to in-frame rearrangements. These files lack a portion of the clones; in checked studies, under half of the deficit traces to unresolved V genes, and the cause of the others is not known. V, J and clone size are taken as reported in that table, and D and trimming were inferred from the DNA itself. Here the sample has some 14,000 clones; around 86% occur a single time. Jointly, the top ten make up approximately 5% of the sample.

The entry originates in a study of PD-1 blockade in mismatch repair-deficient tumors (dated by TCRdb to 2016 to 2017). For context, the study as a whole: The trial enrolled just over 85 consecutive patients with about a dozen mismatch repair-deficient cancer types between 2013 and late 2016, all previously treated and progressing. Deep sequencing of TCR CDR3 regions was used to track tumor-associated T cell clones in peripheral blood of patients responding to PD-1 blockade. Results the study describes overall, beyond this receptor: Clones residing in the tumor, which were often undetectable in blood before treatment, expanded quickly after pembrolizumab and then contracted, generally before radiologic responses. Three of seven peptides elicited clonal expansion, yielding around 140 unique blood TCRs, seven also found in tumor; all positive peptides derived from frameshift mutations.

The time point label corresponds to: roughly ten-day in vitro stimulation with candidate neoantigen peptide 6. Mismatch repair deficiency was established in every enrolled patient by polymerase chain reaction or immunohistochemistry. TCR sequencing was performed for a few patients who responded to pembrolizumab therapy. Each of several ELISpot-reactive candidate neoantigen peptides was used in an approximately ten-day in vitro stimulation prior to TCR sequencing. As the baseline for calculating clone fold-changes, a control culture with no peptide was run in an identical way. In the phase II trial, pembrolizumab PD-1 blockade was tested prospectively in advanced mismatch repair-deficient cancers, no matter which tissue of origin the cancers came from. Sample: cells cultured in vitro, taken from a patient treated with pembrolizumab. The TCR sequence derives from an adult with mismatch repair-deficient cancer.

The CDR3 here reads CASSIRGTGVSGANVLTF. In nucleotides, the sequence is TGTGCCAGCAGCATAAGGGGGACAGGGGTATCTGGGGCCAACGTCCTGACTTTC. The sequence links TRBV27 to TRBJ2-6, with TRBD1 identical over 10 junction bases. From the cysteine through the phenylalanine, the CDR3 covers 18 amino acids. The only DNA kept is the CDR3, 54 bases in frame from the first base. Compared with germline, V lacks 6 bases and J lacks 1 base; bases without a gene match: 9. The germline V gene (reference sequence) specifies MNHEY as CDR1 and SMNVEV as CDR2.